A single sample gave rise to the 25 T cell receptor beta chains below, sequenced in a study of early T cells in non-severe SARS-CoV-2 infection. MiXCR, applied by TCRdb to the 5' RACE reads, yields one record per CDR3 protein. The table has about 84,000 distinct CDR3 sequences, 9% to 14% seen once. Sequencing was done on a sample of whole blood. These receptors were collected from an adult who was a healthcare worker with PCR-confirmed SARS-CoV-2 infection or an uninfected control (not recorded which).

The rearrangement uses TRBV9 and TRBJ2-7; 8 nucleotides line up with TRBD2. The CDR3 runs 14 residues. Germline-derived CDR1 and CDR2 are SGDLS and YYNGEE. Germline trimming cut 6 bases from V and 0 bases from J; bases unmatched to any gene: 5. The CDR3 loop is CASNLAGASYEQYF. The CDR3 DNA reads TGTGCCAGCAACCTAGCGGGTGCCTCCTACGAGCAGTACTTC.

This clonotype was counted ten times or more. V gene TRBV11-2 combines with J gene TRBJ2-1; D may be TRBD2 (6 bases). The V end was cut by 1 base, the J end by 7 bases, with 17 bases between. The CDR3 is made up of 16 amino acids. Germline V gene lookup returns CDR1 SGHAT and CDR2 FQNNGV. CDR3 loop: CASSLVSLASWNEQFF. CDR3 nucleotides: TGTGCCAGCAGCTTAGTTTCTCTAGCGTCTTGGAATGAGCAGTTCTTC.

There are a few counts of this clonotype. This chain links TRBV7-2 with TRBJ2-4; D is unclear. V dropped 5 bases and J dropped 0 bases, with 8 bases sitting between them. Per germline, CDR1 SGHTA and CDR2 FQGNSA. This CDR3 comprises 14 residues. The CDR3 loop reads CASSPVLAKNIQYF. CDR3 DNA sequence: TGTGCCAGCAGCCCAGTTTTAGCCAAAAACATTCAGTACTTC. Variable domain in full (rest from reference TRBV7-2 and TRBJ2-4): GAGVSQSPSNKVTEKGKDVELRCDPISGHTALYWYRQSLGQGLEFLIYFQGNSAPDKSGLPSDRFSAERTGGSVSTLTIQRTQQEDSAVYLCASSPVLAKNIQYFGAGTRLSVL.

The genes are TRBV11-2 and TRBJ2-7; 9 positions match TRBD1. The V and J ends lost 4 bases and 2 bases, in that order; junction bases with no gene match: 9. This CDR3 comprises 16 residues. Germline assignment: CDR1 SGHAT and CDR2 FQNNGV. CDR3 protein: CASSSRGDRAPYEQYF. In DNA, the CDR3 is TGTGCCAGCAGCTCTAGGGGGGACAGGGCGCCCTACGAGCAGTACTTC.

This clonotype was observed at least ten times. The CDR3 loop reads CAISELGSTDTQYF. The CDR3, as DNA: TGTGCCATCAGTGAGTTGGGTAGCACAGATACGCAGTATTTT. J is TRBJ2-3 and V is TRBV10-3; D is unresolved. CDR1 is ENHRY, CDR2 SYGVKD, per germline. The CDR3 loop spans 14 amino acids. Trimming cost V 1 base and J 0 bases, with 5 bases left between them.

This clonotype was seen ten or more times. V is TRBV28 and J is TRBJ1-5; D is undetermined. V dropped 6 bases and J dropped 3 bases, with 12 bases sitting between them. The CDR3 runs 14 residues. Looked up from germline, CDR1 is MDHEN and CDR2 is SYDVKM. CDR3 in amino acids: CASRSPGSNQPQHF. The CDR3 nucleotides are TGTGCCAGCAGGTCGCCGGGGTCCAATCAGCCCCAGCATTTT. The full variable domain, with the rest looked up from reference TRBV28 and TRBJ1-5, is DVKVTQSSRYLVKRTGEKVFLECVQDMDHENMFWYRQDPGLGLRLIYFSYDVKMKEKGDIPEGYSVSREKKERFSLILESASTNQTSMYLCASRSPGSNQPQHFGDGTRLSIL.

This clonotype was counted ten times or more. The chain recombines TRBV6-6 with TRBJ2-7; a weak D match, TRBD2 (5 bases). Germline-derived CDR1 and CDR2 are MNHNY and SVGAGI (reference sequence). V shed 2 bases and J shed 3 bases, with 14 bases lying between them. The CDR3 runs 15 residues. CDR3: CASSYPRGLNYEQYF. CDR3 DNA sequence: TGTGCCAGCAGTTACCCACGTGGACTGAACTACGAGCAGTACTTC.

This clonotype was observed at least ten times. The chain is built from TRBV30 and TRBJ1-1, with TRBD1 as a possible D gene (6 bases). This CDR3 region has 13 residues. V lost 3 bases to trimming and J lost 4 bases, with 12 bases between them. CDR1 is GTSNPN and CDR2 is SVGIG in the germline V gene (reference sequence). The CDR3 loop is CAWRVDRGTEAFF. The CDR3 coding sequence is TGTGCCTGGAGGGTGGACAGAGGCACTGAAGCTTTCTTT. Complete variable domain (other parts from reference TRBV30 and TRBJ1-1): SQTIHQWPATLVQPVGSPLSLECTVEGTSNPNLYWYRQAAGRGLQLLFYSVGIGQISSEVPQNLSASRPQDRQFILSSKKLLLSDSGFYLCAWRVDRGTEAFFGQGTRLTVV.

The genes are TRBV7-9 and TRBJ1-1, with D uncertain. V was clipped by 3 bases and J by 0 bases, with 8 bases between them. There are 14 residues in the CDR3. Germline V gene data show CDR1 as SEHNR and CDR2 as FQNEAQ (reference sequence). In DNA, the CDR3 is TGTGCCAGCAGCTTTGACATAGTGAACACTGAAGCTTTCTTT. This codes for CASSFDIVNTEAFF.

This clonotype was seen only a few times. V and J are TRBV10-2 and TRBJ2-7; no clear D. V lost 2 bases and J 3 bases, leaving 2 bases between the germline ends. This CDR3 spans 11 amino acids. Germline V CDR1 and CDR2: WSHSY, SAAADI. CDR3 region: CASSEGYEQYF. The CDR3 bases are TGCGCCAGCAGTGAGGGCTACGAGCAGTACTTC.

This clonotype appeared many times. CDR3 in amino acids: CASSWGTSGPYEQYF. In DNA form, the CDR3 reads TGTGCCAGCAGCTGGGGGACTAGCGGGCCCTACGAGCAGTACTTC. The chain combines TRBV6-6 with TRBJ2-7; TRBD2 aligns across 12 bases. The CDR3 has 15 residues. V shed 6 bases and J 2 bases; nucleotides not matched to a gene: 5. In germline, CDR1 is MNHNY, CDR2 SVGAGI (reference sequence).

In this sample, this clonotype turned up many times. The V call is TRBV6-5, the J call TRBJ1-1, with 8 bases matching TRBD1. The CDR3 consists of 13 residues. CDR1 MNHEY and CDR2 SVGAGI come from the germline V gene. V lost 7 bases to trimming and J lost 5 bases; unmatched junction nucleotides: 6. DNA of the CDR3: TGTGCCAGCATGCAGGGGGCGAGAACTGAAGCTTTCTTT. This codes for CASMQGARTEAFF.

This clonotype was seen only a few times. The chain links TRBV18 to TRBJ1-4; the D gene is possibly TRBD1 (5 bases). Looked up from germline, CDR1 is KGHSH and CDR2 is LQKENI. The CDR3 loop spans 16 amino acids. V lost 3 bases and J 5 bases, leaving 16 bases between the germline ends. The CDR3 bases are TGTGCCAGCTCACCCTACCAGGGACGGCAGAATGAAAAACTGTTTTTT. This translates into CASSPYQGRQNEKLFF.

There are a few counts of this clonotype. The chain links TRBV7-9 to TRBJ1-6; 9 positions match TRBD1. Trimming cost V 4 bases and J 10 bases; bases outside gene matches: 5. The CDR3 runs to 14 residues. Germline CDR1 is SEHNR and CDR2 is FQNEAQ (reference sequence). CDR3 region: CASSSGQGMSPLHF. The CDR3 nucleotides read TGTGCCAGCAGCTCGGGACAGGGAATGTCACCCCTCCACTTT. The full variable domain, rest sourced from reference TRBV7-9 and TRBJ1-6, is DTGVSQNPRHKITKRGQNVTFRCDPISEHNRLYWYRQTLGQGPEFLTYFQNEAQLEKSRLLSDRFSAERPKGSFSTLEIQRTEQGDSAMYLCASSSGQGMSPLHFGNGTRLTVT.

This clonotype was counted at least ten times. The rearrangement joins TRBV20-1 to TRBJ2-7; TRBD1 might be the D (6 bases). The CDR3 is made up of 13 amino acids. From germline, CDR1 is DFQATT and CDR2 SNEGSKA (reference sequence). Trimming removed 2 bases at V and 2 bases at J, with 10 bases between. In DNA, the CDR3 is TGCAGTGCTAGACGAGACAGGACCTACGAGCAGTACTTC. Translated: CSARRDRTYEQYF.

The table lists this clonotype with many counts. The V gene is TRBV6-2 or TRBV6-3, the J gene TRBJ2-2; D not resolved. The CDR3 contains 15 residues. CDR1 and CDR2 (germline): MNHEY, SVGEGT. Trimming cost V 0 bases and J 0 bases, with 5 bases left between them. The CDR3 reads CASSYSVANTGELFF. The CDR3 DNA reads as TGTGCCAGCAGTTACTCGGTAGCGAACACCGGGGAGCTGTTTTTT.

This clonotype was seen ten or more times. The chain combines TRBV5-1 with TRBJ1-2; possibly TRBD1 for D (6 bases). There are 13 residues in the CDR3. CDR1 is SGHRS and CDR2 is YFSETQ in the germline V gene. V was pared by 4 bases and J by 1 base, with 8 bases between. This CDR3 reads CASSKDSNYGYTF. CDR3 bases: TGCGCCAGCAGCAAGGACAGTAACTATGGCTACACCTTC.

This clonotype was seen many times. CDR3 in amino acids: CASSRLHLRQGRRETQYF. CDR3 bases: TGTGCCAGCAGCAGATTACACCTAAGACAGGGGCGCCGGGAGACCCAGTACTTC. The rearrangement joins TRBV7-9 to TRBJ2-5; 8 nucleotides align to TRBD1. CDR3 size: 18 residues. The germline CDR1 and CDR2 sequences are SEHNR and FQNEAQ (reference sequence). V lost 5 bases and J lost 5; bases outside the gene matches: 19. The full variable domain, with the rest looked up from reference TRBV7-9 and TRBJ2-5, is DTGVSQNPRHKITKRGQNVTFRCDPISEHNRLYWYRQTLGQGPEFLTYFQNEAQLEKSRLLSDRFSAERPKGSFSTLEIQRTEQGDSAMYLCASSRLHLRQGRRETQYFGPGTRLLVL.

This clonotype was observed a handful of times. This rearrangement joins TRBV5-1 to TRBJ1-6; 7 bases line up with TRBD1. CDR1 SGHRS and CDR2 YFSETQ come from the germline V gene. CDR3 length equals 15 residues. Unmatched junction bases numbered 6, after V lost 3 bases and J lost 6 bases. This CDR3 reads CASSSQGEVNSPLHF. In nucleotides, the CDR3 is TGCGCCAGCAGCTCCCAGGGGGAGGTTAATTCACCCCTCCACTTT.

This clonotype was counted ten times or more. The CDR3 DNA follows: TGTGCCAGCAGCGAGCCTACCTATGGCTACACCTTC. Translation gives CASSEPTYGYTF. The V gene is TRBV9, the J gene TRBJ1-2; D is unresolved. Trimming shortened V by 3 bases and J by 4 bases, and 7 bases separated the two germline ends. This CDR3 is 12 amino acids long. Looked up from germline, CDR1 is SGDLS and CDR2 is YYNGEE.

This clonotype was seen more than once but under ten times. The rearrangement links TRBV18 to TRBJ2-1, with D tentatively TRBD1 (5 bases). Per the germline V gene, CDR1 is KGHSH and CDR2 is LQKENI. The CDR3 runs to 17 residues. The V gene lost 3 bases and the J gene lost 2 bases, with 17 bases spanning the gap. The CDR3 spells CASSPAPGAAAYNEQFF. CDR3 DNA: TGTGCCAGCTCACCCGCCCCTGGGGCCGCCGCCTACAATGAGCAGTTCTTC.

This clonotype was recorded many times. This sequence joins TRBV25-1 and TRBJ2-2; 9 bases line up with TRBD1. Germline CDR1 and CDR2: MGHDK and SYGVNS. This CDR3 has 11 residues. The CDR3 DNA is TGTGGGACAGGGGTCACCGGGGAGCTGTTTTTT. Translating it yields CGTGVTGELFF.

Regarding this clonotype: A much larger clone differs by one base, so this may be a read error. In DNA form, the CDR3 reads TGTGCCGGCGCTAGCGTTACCCACAATGAGCAGTTCTTC. It codes for CAGASVTHNEQFF. The genes are TRBV11-2 and TRBJ2-1; possible D gene TRBD2, 6 bases. Germline loops: CDR1 SGHAT, CDR2 FQNNGV. Trimming took 11 bases from V and 5 from J, leaving 16 bases between them. The CDR3 loop spans 13 amino acids.

The sample holds a few counts of this clonotype. This chain connects TRBV18 to TRBJ1-4; TRBD1 might be the D (5 bases). The CDR3 sequence is 15 residues long. V was clipped by 2 bases and J by 6 bases, with 13 bases between them. Germline values: CDR1 KGHSH, CDR2 LQKENI. The DNA for the CDR3 is TGTGCCAGCTCACCATCTGACAGTAAATATGAAAAACTGTTTTTT. As protein: CASSPSDSKYEKLFF.

This clonotype has more than one count but fewer than ten. The chain couples TRBV4-2 to TRBJ2-7; D is perhaps TRBD2 (5 bases). Trimming stripped 2 bases from V and 2 bases from J, with 13 bases between. Germline lookup yields CDR1 LGHNA and CDR2 YNFKEQ. The CDR3 has 15 residues. CDR3 DNA sequence: TGTGCCAGCAGCCAACTTGCGAGCGGCGCCTACGAGCAGTACTTC. It yields the protein CASSQLASGAYEQYF.